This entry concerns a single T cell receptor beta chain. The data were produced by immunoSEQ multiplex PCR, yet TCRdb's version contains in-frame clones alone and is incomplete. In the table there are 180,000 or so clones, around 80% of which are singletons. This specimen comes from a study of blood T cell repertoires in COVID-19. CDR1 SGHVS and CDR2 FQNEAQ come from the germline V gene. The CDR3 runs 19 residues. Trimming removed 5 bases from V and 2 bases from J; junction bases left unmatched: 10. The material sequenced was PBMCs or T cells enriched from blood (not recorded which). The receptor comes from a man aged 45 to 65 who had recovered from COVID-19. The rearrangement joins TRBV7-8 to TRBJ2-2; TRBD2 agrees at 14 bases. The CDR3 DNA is TGTGCCAGCAGCCCGGACCAGGGACTAGCGGGAGAAAACACCGGGGAGCTGTTTTTT. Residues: CASSPDQGLAGENTGELFF.